A single sample is the source of the 9 T cell receptor beta chains below, sequenced in a study of spatial heterogeneity in lung cancer. MiXCR, run by TCRdb on the 5' RACE reads, gives a single entry per CDR3 protein. The data hold over 5,500 distinct CDR3 sequences, with 4.5% to 6.5% observed a single time. The time point was: sample taken at primary tumor resection. From tumor, nontumor lung or frozen PBMC, whole RNA was taken unsorted for sequencing. Sequenced material: normal lung tissue next to the tumor, taken at surgery. The receptor set was obtained from a female donor with early-stage non-small cell lung cancer.

This clonotype was counted many times. Because this beta chain is a stray read in a library intended to capture alpha chains, its abundance should not be given much weight. This rearrangement joins TRBV1 to TRBJ2-3; the D call in the table, TRBD2, was not verified against the DNA. TRBV1 is assigned pseudogene status. The CDR3 consists of 18 residues. The CDR3 loop reads CTSSQEQVAGLCTDTQYF. The CDR3 DNA sequence: TGCACCAGCAGCCAAGAACAGGTAGCGGGATTATGCACAGATACGCAGTATTTT.

Concerning this clonotype itself: This beta chain turned up in a library designed for alpha chains; as an off-target read, its abundance says little. The gene calls are TRBV13 and TRBJ1-1; no firm D call. Germline CDR1 reads PRHDT; CDR2 reads FYEKMQ (reference sequence). Trimming removed 4 bases from V and 1 base from J, with 1 base in between. The CDR3 loop spans 11 amino acids. The CDR3 reads CASSSNTEAFF. The CDR3, as DNA: TGTGCCAGCAGCTCGAACACTGAAGCTTTCTTT.

In this sample, this clonotype is medium-sized. Being off target in a library aimed at alpha chains, this beta chain has a size of little meaning. The chain uses TRBV28 and TRBJ2-5, with no clear D. The CDR3 runs 12 residues. The germline V gene encodes CDR1 MDHEN and CDR2 SYDVKM. V dropped 5 bases and J dropped 7 bases, with 11 bases sitting between them. In DNA form, the CDR3 reads TGTGCCAGCAGTCTCTTTGAGATGACCCAGTACTTC. Its protein product is CASSLFEMTQYF.

Concerning this clonotype itself: This beta chain slipped into a library made for alpha chains as a stray read, so its size is not meaningful. The chain combines TRBV7-6 with TRBJ2-7, with D unresolved. The CDR3 has 14 amino acids. Germline V gives CDR1 SGHVS, CDR2 FNYEAQ. Trimming stripped 5 bases from V and 6 bases from J, with 17 bases between. CDR3 sequence: CASSPGPPPGEQYF. The CDR3 nucleotides read TGTGCCAGCAGCCCAGGTCCACCCCCGGGCGAGCAGTACTTC. The full variable domain, completed using reference TRBV7-6 and TRBJ2-7, is GAGVSQSPRYKVTKRGQDVALRCDPISGHVSLYWYRQALGQGPEFLTYFNYEAQQDKSGLPNDRFSAERPEGSISTLTIQRTEQRDSAMYRCASSPGPPPGEQYFGPGTRLTVT.

Ten or more counts support this clonotype. This beta chain came through as a stray read in a library set up for alpha chains, and its size says little. J is TRBJ2-1 and V is TRBV15; D not certain. Deletions cut 1 base from V and 7 bases from J, with 14 bases between. Germline assignment: CDR1 LNHNV and CDR2 YYDKDF (reference sequence). The CDR3 length is 15 residues. For the CDR3, the DNA is TGTGCCACCAGCAGAGGTACCTCGAAAGAGAATGAGCAGTTCTTC. As protein: CATSRGTSKENEQFF.

As concerns this clonotype: This beta chain represents an off-target read in a library built for alpha chains; its size is of limited meaning. The chain links TRBV6-1 to TRBJ2-3; D ambiguous. Trimming took off 1 base at V and 5 bases at J, with 4 bases between the two ends. In germline, CDR1 is MNHNS, CDR2 SASEGT. The CDR3 runs 12 residues. The CDR3 here is CASSEGGDTQYF. In nucleotides, the CDR3 is TGTGCCAGCAGTGAAGGGGGAGATACGCAGTATTTT.

This clonotype showed up many times. In a library made to pick up alpha chains, this beta chain is a stray read with a size that means little. V usage is TRBV28 and J usage is TRBJ2-7; 9 nucleotides match TRBD1. The trim removed 6 bases at V and 6 bases at J, leaving 9 bases unmatched. Germline CDR1 MDHEN, CDR2 SYDVKM. The CDR3 is 14 residues long. The CDR3 protein is CASSYTGGAGEQYF. CDR3 sequence (DNA): TGTGCCAGCAGCTATACAGGGGGCGCGGGCGAGCAGTACTTC.

This clonotype was found many times. For a library built for alpha chains, this beta chain is a stray read; little rests on its size. The chain carries TRBV7-3 and TRBJ2-5, with 8 bases that match TRBD1. Germline assignment: CDR1 SGHTA and CDR2 FQGTGA. This CDR3 comprises 15 residues. The ends lost 5 bases at V and 2 bases at J; junction bases unmatched: 7. The CDR3 spells CASSKRQGPQETQYF. Here the CDR3 DNA reads TGTGCCAGCAGCAAACGACAGGGGCCGCAAGAGACCCAGTACTTC.

This clonotype was counted ten times or more. This beta chain is a stray read from a library made for alpha chains; its abundance is not meaningful. The chain has TRBV6-5 and TRBJ2-2, with D tentatively TRBD1 (6 bases). With 2 bases removed from V and 7 bases from J, the gap between germline ends came to 14 bases. Per germline, CDR1 MNHEY and CDR2 SVGAGI. The CDR3 covers 15 residues. The CDR3 is CASSYVQGGFGELFF. CDR3 DNA sequence: TGTGCCAGCAGTTACGTACAGGGTGGCTTCGGGGAGCTGTTTTTT.